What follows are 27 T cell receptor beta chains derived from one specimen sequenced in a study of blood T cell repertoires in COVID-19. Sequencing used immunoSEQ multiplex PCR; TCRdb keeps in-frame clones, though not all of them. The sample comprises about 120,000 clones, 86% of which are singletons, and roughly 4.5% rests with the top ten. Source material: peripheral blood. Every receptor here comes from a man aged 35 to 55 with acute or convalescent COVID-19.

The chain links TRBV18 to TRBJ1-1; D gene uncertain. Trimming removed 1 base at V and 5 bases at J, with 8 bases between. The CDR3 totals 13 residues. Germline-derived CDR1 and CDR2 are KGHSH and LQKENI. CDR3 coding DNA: TGTGCCAGCTCACCACGGGAGAAGACTGAAGCTTTCTTT. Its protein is CASSPREKTEAFF.

The CDR3 nucleotides are TGCAGTGCTAGTCACGGAGGGGACGAGCAGTACTTC. It translates to CSASHGGDEQYF. The chain employs TRBV20-1 and TRBJ2-7, with a tentative D call TRBD2 (6 bases). CDR3 length: 12 amino acids. V gave up 3 bases and J gave up 5 bases, with 11 bases separating them. Germline V lookup: CDR1 DFQATT, CDR2 SNEGSKA (reference sequence).

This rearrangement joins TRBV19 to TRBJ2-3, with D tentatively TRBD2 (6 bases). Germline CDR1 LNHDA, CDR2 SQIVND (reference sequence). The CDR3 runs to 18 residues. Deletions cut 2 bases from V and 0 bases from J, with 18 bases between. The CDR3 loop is CASSILPGLFSSTDTQYF. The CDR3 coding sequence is TGTGCCAGTAGTATACTTCCGGGACTTTTTTCTAGCACAGATACGCAGTATTTT.

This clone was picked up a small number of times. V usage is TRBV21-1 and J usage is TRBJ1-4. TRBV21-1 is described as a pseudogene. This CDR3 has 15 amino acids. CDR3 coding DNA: TGTGCCAGCAGCGCAGTGAGGGCCAAGAATGAAAAACTGTTTTTT. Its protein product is CASSAVRAKNEKLFF.

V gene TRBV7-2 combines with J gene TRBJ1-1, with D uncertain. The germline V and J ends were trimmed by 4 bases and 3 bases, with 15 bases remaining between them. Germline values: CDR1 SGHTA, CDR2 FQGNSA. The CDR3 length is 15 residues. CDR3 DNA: TGTGCCAGCAGCTCCCCCGGCGCGGCCCACACTGAAGCTTTCTTT. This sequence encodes CASSSPGAAHTEAFF.

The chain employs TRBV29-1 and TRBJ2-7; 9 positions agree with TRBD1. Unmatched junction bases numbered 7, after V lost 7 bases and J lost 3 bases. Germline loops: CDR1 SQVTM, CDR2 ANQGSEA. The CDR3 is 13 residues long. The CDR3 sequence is CSGGQGTNYEQYF. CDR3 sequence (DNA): TGCAGCGGAGGACAGGGGACGAACTACGAGCAGTACTTC.

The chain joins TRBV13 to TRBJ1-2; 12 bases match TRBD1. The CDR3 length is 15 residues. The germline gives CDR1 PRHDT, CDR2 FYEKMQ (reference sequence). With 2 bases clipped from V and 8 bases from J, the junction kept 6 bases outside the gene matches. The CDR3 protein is CASSLWGQGARGYTF. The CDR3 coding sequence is TGTGCCAGCAGCTTATGGGGACAGGGGGCGAGAGGCTACACCTTC.

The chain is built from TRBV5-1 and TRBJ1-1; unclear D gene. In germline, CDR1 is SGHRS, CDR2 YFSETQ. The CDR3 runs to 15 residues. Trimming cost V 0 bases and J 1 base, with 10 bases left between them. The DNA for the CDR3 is TGCGCCAGCAGCTTGGACGGCACTAGGAACACTGAAGCTTTCTTT. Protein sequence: CASSLDGTRNTEAFF.

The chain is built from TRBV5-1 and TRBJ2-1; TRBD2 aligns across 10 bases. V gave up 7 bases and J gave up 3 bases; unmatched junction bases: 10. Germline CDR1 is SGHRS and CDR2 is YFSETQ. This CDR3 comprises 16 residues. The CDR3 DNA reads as TGCGCCAGCGGCCTAGCGGGAGACCACCTCTACAATGAGCAGTTCTTC. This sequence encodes CASGLAGDHLYNEQFF.

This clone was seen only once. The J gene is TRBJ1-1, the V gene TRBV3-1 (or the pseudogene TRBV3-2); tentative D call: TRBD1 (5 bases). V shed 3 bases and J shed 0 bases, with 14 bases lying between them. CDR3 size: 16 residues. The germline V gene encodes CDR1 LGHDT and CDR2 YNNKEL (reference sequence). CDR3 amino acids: CASSHRRQLMNTEAFF. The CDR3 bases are TGTGCCAGCAGCCACCGTAGACAGCTCATGAACACTGAAGCTTTCTTT.

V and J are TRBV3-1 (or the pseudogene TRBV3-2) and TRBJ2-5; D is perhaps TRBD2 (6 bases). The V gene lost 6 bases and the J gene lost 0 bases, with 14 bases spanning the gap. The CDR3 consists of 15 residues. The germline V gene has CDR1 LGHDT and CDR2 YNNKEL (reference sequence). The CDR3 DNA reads TGTGCCAGCAGGGGTGAGGAGGGATACCAAGAGACCCAGTACTTC. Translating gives CASRGEEGYQETQYF.

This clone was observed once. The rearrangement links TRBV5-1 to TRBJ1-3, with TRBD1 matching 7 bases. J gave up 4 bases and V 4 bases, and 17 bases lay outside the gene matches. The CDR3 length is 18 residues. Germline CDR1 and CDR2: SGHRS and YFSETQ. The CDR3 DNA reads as TGCGCCAGCAGCCTGAGGGACAGACTCCTTTTGGGCGGAAACACCATATATTTT. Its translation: CASSLRDRLLLGGNTIYF.

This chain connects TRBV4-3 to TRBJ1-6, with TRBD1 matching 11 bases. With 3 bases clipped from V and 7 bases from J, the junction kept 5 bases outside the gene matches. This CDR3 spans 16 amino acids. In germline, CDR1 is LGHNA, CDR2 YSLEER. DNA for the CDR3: TGCGCCAGCAGCCAGCACCGGACAGGGGGCAATTCACCCCTCCACTTT. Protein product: CASSQHRTGGNSPLHF.

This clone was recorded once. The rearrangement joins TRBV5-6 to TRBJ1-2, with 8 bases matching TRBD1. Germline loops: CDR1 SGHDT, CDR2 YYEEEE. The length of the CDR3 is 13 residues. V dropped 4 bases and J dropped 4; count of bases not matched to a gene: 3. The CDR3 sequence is CASSTGQAYGYTF. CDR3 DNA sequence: TGTGCCAGCAGCACGGGACAGGCCTATGGCTACACCTTC.

The CDR3 DNA reads as TGCGCCAGCAGCCAAGCCTCGGGACTAGCGGGAGAGGATACGCAGTATTTT. It translates to CASSQASGLAGEDTQYF. This rearrangement joins TRBV4-1 to TRBJ2-3, with 14 bases that match TRBD2. J was trimmed by 6 bases and V by 1 base; bases with no gene match: 6. This CDR3 region has 17 residues. CDR1 is MGHRA and CDR2 is YSYEKL in the germline V gene.

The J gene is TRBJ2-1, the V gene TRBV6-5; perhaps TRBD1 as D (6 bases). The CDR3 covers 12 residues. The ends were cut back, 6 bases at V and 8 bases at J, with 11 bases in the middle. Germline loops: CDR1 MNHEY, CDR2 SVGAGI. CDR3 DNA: TGTGCCAGCAGCCAACAGGGATATGAGCAGTTCTTC. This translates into CASSQQGYEQFF.

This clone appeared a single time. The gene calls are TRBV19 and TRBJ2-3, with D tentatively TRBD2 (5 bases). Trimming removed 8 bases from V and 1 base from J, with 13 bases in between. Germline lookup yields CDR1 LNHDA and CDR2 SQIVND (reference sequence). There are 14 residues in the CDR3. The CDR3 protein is CASRNFGGTDTQYF. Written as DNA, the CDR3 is TGTGCCAGTCGGAACTTCGGGGGCACAGATACGCAGTATTTT.

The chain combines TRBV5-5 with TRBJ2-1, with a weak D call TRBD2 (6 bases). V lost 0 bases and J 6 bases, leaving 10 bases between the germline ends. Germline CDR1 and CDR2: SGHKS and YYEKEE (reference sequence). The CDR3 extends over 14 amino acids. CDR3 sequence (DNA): TGTGCCAGCAGCTTGGCACTAGCAGGCAATGAGCAGTTCTTC. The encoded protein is CASSLALAGNEQFF.

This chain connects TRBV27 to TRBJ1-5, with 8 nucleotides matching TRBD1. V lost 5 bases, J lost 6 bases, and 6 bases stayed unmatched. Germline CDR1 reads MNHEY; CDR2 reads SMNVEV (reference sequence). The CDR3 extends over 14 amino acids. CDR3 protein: CASSVSTGAQPQHF. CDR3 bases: TGTGCCAGCAGTGTCTCGACAGGGGCTCAGCCCCAGCATTTT.

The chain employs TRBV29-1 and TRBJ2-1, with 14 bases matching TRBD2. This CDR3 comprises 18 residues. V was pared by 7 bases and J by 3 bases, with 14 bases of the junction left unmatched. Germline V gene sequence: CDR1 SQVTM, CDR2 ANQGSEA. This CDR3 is CSAAGTSGSFGIYNEQFF. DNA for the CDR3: TGCAGCGCCGCCGGGACTAGCGGGAGCTTCGGTATCTACAATGAGCAGTTCTTC.

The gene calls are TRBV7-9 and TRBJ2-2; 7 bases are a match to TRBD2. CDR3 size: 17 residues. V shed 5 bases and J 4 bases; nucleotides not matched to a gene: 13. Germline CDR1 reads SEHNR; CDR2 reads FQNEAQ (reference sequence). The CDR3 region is CASSRNGGVSSTGELFF. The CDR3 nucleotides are TGTGCCAGCAGCCGGAATGGGGGGGTTTCGAGCACCGGGGAGCTGTTTTTT.

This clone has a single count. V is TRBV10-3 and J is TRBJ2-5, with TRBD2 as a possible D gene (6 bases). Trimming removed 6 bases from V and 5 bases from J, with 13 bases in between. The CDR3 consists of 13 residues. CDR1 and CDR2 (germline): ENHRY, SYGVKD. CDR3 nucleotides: TGTGCCATCAGAGGTAGGGCGGGGGAGACCCAGTACTTC. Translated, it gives CAIRGRAGETQYF.

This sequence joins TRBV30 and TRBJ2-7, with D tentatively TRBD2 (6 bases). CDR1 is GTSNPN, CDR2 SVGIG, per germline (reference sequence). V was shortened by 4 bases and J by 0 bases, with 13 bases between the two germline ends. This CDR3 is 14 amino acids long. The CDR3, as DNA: TGTGCCTGGACCAGTCGGGACTTCTCCTACGAGCAGTACTTC. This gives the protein CAWTSRDFSYEQYF.

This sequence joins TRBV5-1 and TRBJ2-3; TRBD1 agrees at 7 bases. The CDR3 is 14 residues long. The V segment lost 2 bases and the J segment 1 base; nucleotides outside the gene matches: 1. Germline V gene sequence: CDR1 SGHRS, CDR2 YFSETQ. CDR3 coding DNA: TGCGCCAGCAGCTTCACAGGGGGCACAGATACGCAGTATTTT. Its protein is CASSFTGGTDTQYF. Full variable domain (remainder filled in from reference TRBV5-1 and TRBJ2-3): KAGVTQTPRYLIKTRGQQVTLSCSPISGHRSVSWYQQTPGQGLQFLFEYFSETQRNKGNFPGRFSGRQFSNSRSEMNVSTLELGDSALYLCASSFTGGTDTQYFGPGTRLTVL.

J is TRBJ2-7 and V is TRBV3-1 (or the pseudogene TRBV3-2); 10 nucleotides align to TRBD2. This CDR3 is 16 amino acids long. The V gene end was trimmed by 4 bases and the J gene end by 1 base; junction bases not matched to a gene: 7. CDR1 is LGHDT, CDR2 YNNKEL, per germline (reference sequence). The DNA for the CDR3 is TGTGCCAGCAGCCGGACTAGCGGAAGGGGTTCCTACGAGCAGTACTTC. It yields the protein CASSRTSGRGSYEQYF.

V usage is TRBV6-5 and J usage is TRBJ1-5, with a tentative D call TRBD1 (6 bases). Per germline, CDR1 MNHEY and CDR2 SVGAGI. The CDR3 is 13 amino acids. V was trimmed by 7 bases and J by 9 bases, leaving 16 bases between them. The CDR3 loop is CASKDSAPVPQHF. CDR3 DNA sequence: TGTGCCAGCAAGGACAGCGCGCCGGTGCCCCAGCATTTT.

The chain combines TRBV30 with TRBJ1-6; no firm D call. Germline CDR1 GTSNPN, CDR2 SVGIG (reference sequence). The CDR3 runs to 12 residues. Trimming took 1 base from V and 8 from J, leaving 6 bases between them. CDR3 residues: CAWSGLHSPLHF. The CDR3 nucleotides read TGTGCCTGGAGTGGACTGCATTCACCCCTCCACTTT.